This entry concerns a single T cell receptor beta chain. Antigen unknown. The CDR3 contains 14 residues. CDR1 is SGDLS, CDR2 YYNGEE, per germline. V dropped 0 bases and J dropped 7 bases, with 13 bases sitting between them. The data belong to a study of T cells after yellow fever vaccination. Study background: Preparing low-cell-number fractions relied on SMART-Seq v4 Ultra Low Input. Points from the study as a whole: Peak timing came faster in the weaker secondary response, day 5 versus 15. FACS-sorted repertoires could contain abundant clonotypes contaminating from the bulk population. Reappearing after the booster were most of the clones from primary vaccination (about 96% CD4, 85% to 90% CD8).

TCRdb re-called the 5' RACE reads with MiXCR, one entry per CDR3 protein. The data contain just under 600,000 distinct CDR3 sequences, roughly 13% of them seen just once; the ten biggest clones take up over 11%. This clonotype originated in a man aged 25 to 45 who received the YFV17D yellow fever vaccine. The chain joins TRBV9 to TRBJ1-2; D not certain. The sample here was PBMCs, taken on the day of the yellow fever booster vaccination. DNA for the CDR3: TGTGCCAGCAGCGTAGCCCTCGGGATGTCTGGCTACACCTTC. This gives the protein CASSVALGMSGYTF.